This TCR beta chain was found in a study of vaccination effects on CD4 cells after COVID-19. Broader study findings: Recruitment yielded few convalescent patients, and the study had no early post-infection timepoints. Late post-vaccination samples showed marked contraction of infection- and vaccine-induced clones.

The length of the CDR3 is 15 residues. Antigen-specific CD4+ T cells expanded by the ViraFEST assay with viral peptide pools were then sequenced. The culture ran for roughly ten days, and then CD4+ T cells were isolated. All vaccine recipients tested negative for nucleocapsid antibodies and had never contracted SARS-CoV-2 infection. Culturing of a few million PBMC per well took place with around 10 IU/ml IL-2 and around 10 ug/ml peptides. Days 3 and 7 were when half the medium was replaced with IL-2 medium. The assay was immunoSEQ multiplex PCR, and TCRdb's table has in-frame clones only and misses some. The sample lists around 19,000 clones, over 65% occurring once. Note on this clone: Its specificity is unknown.

V usage is TRBV21-1 and J usage is TRBJ2-1; the DNA was not used to check the table's D call, TRBD2. TRBV21-1 is given as a pseudogene. The specimen was CD4+ T cells from PBMCs cultured with HCoV-NL63 spike peptides, collected before COVID-19 vaccination. This TCR was recovered from a human donor who received a COVID-19 vaccine. CDR3 residues: CASSKLAGEYNEQFF. Written as DNA, the CDR3 is TGTGCCAGCAGCAAACTAGCGGGAGAATACAATGAGCAGTTCTTC.